These 4 T cell receptor beta chains share one sample of origin, sequenced in a study of blood T cell repertoires in COVID-19. Assay: immunoSEQ multiplex PCR; the TCRdb copy retains only in-frame clones and omits some. The table shows tens of thousands of clones, with roughly 83% occurring only once. Material: peripheral blood. Receptor source: a man older than 75 with acute or convalescent COVID-19.

This clone was found a few times. CDR3 protein: CASSVTGEGGAGELFF. DNA for the CDR3: TGTGCCAGCAGCGTTACAGGGGAAGGTGGGGCCGGGGAGCTGTTTTTT. V gene TRBV9 combines with J gene TRBJ2-2, with 7 nucleotides matching TRBD1. The V and J ends lost 2 bases and 6 bases, in that order; junction bases with no gene match: 10. The germline V gene encodes CDR1 SGDLS and CDR2 YYNGEE. The CDR3 spans 16 residues.

The chain carries TRBV24-1 and TRBJ2-3; D is unclear. V gave up 0 bases and J gave up 6 bases, with 6 bases separating them. Germline V gene data show CDR1 as KGHDR and CDR2 as SFDVKD. The CDR3 extends over 13 amino acids. CDR3 in DNA: TGTGCCACCAGTGATTTGCCAGCGGATACGCAGTATTTT. Residues: CATSDLPADTQYF.

This clone has only a few counts. The chain carries TRBV5-1 and TRBJ2-5, with TRBD2 matching 14 bases. Germline V gives CDR1 SGHRS, CDR2 YFSETQ. The CDR3 spans 19 residues. V dropped 1 base and J dropped 0; count of bases not matched to a gene: 8. CDR3 bases: TGCGCCAGCAGCTTGACCGGGACTAGCGGGAGTTGGGACCAAGAGACCCAGTACTTC. Its translation: CASSLTGTSGSWDQETQYF.

This chain connects TRBV20-1 to TRBJ2-1, with TRBD2 identical over 7 bases. CDR1 is DFQATT, CDR2 SNEGSKA, per germline (reference sequence). The junction had 5 bases not matched to a gene; V was cut back by 3 bases and J by 0 bases. The CDR3 runs to 15 residues. The CDR3: CSASKAGSSYNEQFF. The DNA for the CDR3 is TGCAGTGCTAGTAAAGCGGGGTCCTCCTACAATGAGCAGTTCTTC.